The next 4 T cell receptor beta chains were all read from a single sample in a study of T cell responses to AZD1222 COVID-19 vaccine. Some clones are missing from TCRdb's copy, which holds only in-frame ones; the method was immunoSEQ multiplex PCR. This sample carries 100,000 to 150,000 clones, around 87% of them seen once, and the ten largest clones take about 10%. The sequences come from peripheral blood, collected on day 0 of AZD1222 vaccination. The receptors originated from an adult in good health.

This chain uses TRBV29-1 with TRBJ2-7, with 12 nucleotides matching TRBD2. Losses at the gene ends were 6 bases for V and 5 bases for J; bases not matched to a gene: 8. Germline V gene data show CDR1 as SQVTM and CDR2 as ANQGSEA. The CDR3 has 14 amino acids. The CDR3 coding sequence is TGCAGCGTAGACAGACTAGCGGGAGACCACGAGCAGTACTTC. Its protein is CSVDRLAGDHEQYF.

This chain connects TRBV6-2 or TRBV6-3 to TRBJ2-7; TRBD2 agrees at 16 bases. The CDR3 runs to 16 residues. The trim removed 5 bases at V and 6 bases at J, leaving 7 bases unmatched. CDR1 is MNHEY, CDR2 SVGEGT, per germline. The CDR3 region has the DNA TGTGCCAGCAGTCTGGGACTAGCGGGAGGGCTTGGCGAGCAGTACTTC. Residues: CASSLGLAGGLGEQYF.

This sequence joins TRBV18 and TRBJ2-7, with D tentatively TRBD1 (5 bases). Trimming stripped 2 bases from V and 2 bases from J, with 13 bases between. Looked up from germline, CDR1 is KGHSH and CDR2 is LQKENI. The CDR3 covers 15 residues. CDR3 sequence (DNA): TGTGCCAGCTCACCAGGGCAGGGAAAAACCTACGAGCAGTACTTC. Translation: CASSPGQGKTYEQYF. The full variable domain, completed using reference TRBV18 and TRBJ2-7, is NAGVMQNPRHLVRRRGQEARLRCSPMKGHSHVYWYRQLPEEGLKFMVYLQKENIIDESGMPKERFSAEFPKEGPSILRIQQVVRGDSAAYFCASSPGQGKTYEQYFGPGTRLTVT.

The chain combines TRBV6-6 with TRBJ2-2, with TRBD1 matching over 8 bases. CDR3 length: 15 amino acids. The V segment lost 1 base and the J segment 4 bases; nucleotides outside the gene matches: 2. Germline V gene lookup returns CDR1 MNHNY and CDR2 SVGAGI (reference sequence). For the CDR3, the DNA is TGTGCCAGCAGTTACTTCCAGGGGGCCACCGGGGAGCTGTTTTTT. Translated: CASSYFQGATGELFF.